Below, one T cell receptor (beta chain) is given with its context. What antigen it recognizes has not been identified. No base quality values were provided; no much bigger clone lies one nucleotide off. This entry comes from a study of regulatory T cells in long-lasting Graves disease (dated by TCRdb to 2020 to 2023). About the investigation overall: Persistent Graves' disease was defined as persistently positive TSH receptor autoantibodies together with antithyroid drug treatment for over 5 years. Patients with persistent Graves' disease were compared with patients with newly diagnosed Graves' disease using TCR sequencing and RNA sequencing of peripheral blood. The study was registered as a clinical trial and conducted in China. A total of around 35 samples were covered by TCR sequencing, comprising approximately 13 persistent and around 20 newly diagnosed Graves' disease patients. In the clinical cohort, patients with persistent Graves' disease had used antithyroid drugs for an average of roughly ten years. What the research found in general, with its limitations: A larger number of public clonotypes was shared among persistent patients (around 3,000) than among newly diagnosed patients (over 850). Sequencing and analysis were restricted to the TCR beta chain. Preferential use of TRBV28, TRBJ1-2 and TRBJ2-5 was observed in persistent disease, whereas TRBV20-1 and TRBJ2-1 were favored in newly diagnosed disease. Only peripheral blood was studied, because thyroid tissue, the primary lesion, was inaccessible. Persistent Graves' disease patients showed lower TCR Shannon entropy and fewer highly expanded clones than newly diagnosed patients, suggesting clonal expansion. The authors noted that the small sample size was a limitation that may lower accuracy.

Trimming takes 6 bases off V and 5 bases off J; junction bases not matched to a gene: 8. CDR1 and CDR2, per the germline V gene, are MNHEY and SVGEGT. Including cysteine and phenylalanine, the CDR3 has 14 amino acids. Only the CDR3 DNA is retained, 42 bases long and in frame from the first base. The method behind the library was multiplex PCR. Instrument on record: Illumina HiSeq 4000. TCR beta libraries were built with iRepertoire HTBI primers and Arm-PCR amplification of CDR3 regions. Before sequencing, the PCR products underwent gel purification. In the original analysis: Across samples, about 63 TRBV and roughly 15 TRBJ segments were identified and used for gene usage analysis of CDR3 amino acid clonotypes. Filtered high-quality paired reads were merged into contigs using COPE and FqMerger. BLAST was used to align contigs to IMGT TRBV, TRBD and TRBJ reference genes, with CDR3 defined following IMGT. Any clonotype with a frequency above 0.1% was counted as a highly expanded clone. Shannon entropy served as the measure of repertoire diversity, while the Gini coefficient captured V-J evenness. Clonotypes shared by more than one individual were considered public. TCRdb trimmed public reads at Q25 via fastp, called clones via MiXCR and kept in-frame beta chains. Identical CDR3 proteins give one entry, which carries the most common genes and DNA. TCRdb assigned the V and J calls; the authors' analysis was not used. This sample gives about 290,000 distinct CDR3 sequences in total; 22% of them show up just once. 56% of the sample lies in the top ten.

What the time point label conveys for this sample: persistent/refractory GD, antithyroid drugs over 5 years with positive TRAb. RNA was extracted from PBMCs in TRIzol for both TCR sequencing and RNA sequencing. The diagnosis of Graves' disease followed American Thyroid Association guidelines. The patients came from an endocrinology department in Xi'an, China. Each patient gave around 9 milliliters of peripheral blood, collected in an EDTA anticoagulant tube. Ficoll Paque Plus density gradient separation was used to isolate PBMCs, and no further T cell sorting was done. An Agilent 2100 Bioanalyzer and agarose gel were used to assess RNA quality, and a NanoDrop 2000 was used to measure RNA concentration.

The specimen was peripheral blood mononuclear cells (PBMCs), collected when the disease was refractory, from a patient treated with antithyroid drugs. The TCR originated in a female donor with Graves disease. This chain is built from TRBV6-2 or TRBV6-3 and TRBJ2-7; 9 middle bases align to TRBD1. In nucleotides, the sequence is TGTGCCAGCAGGTCACAGGGGGCGCACAACGAGCAGTACTTC. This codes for CASRSQGAHNEQYF.